The 3 T cell receptor beta chains presented below share a single source sample, sequenced in a study of cytomegalovirus exposure and HLA in healthy donors. PCR primers comprised 60 Vbeta and 13 Jbeta primers. Only in-frame clones appear in the TCRdb table, and some are missing; sequencing was by immunoSEQ multiplex PCR. The table shows about 180,000 clones, with about 83% occurring only once. Material: PBMCs. The source of these receptors is a girl under 18 in good health and CMV-seropositive.

Regarding this clone: Germline is not matched at one junction end, which may reflect a read error. This sequence joins TRBV7-7 and TRBJ2-2, with D perhaps matching TRBD1 (6 bases). The CDR3 has 14 residues. The V gene's germline CDR1 is SSHAT and CDR2 FNYEAQ (reference sequence). The CDR3 reads CASSPGHNTGELFF. The DNA of the CDR3 is TGTGCTAGCAGCCCGGGACATAACACCGGGGAGCTGTTTTTT.

CDR3 region: CASSSGQGRNEQFF. As DNA, the CDR3 is TGCGCCAGCAGCTCGGGACAGGGTAGGAATGAGCAGTTCTTC. This sequence joins TRBV5-1 and TRBJ2-1; TRBD1 agrees at 9 bases. The CDR3 is 14 residues long. The germline CDR1 and CDR2 sequences are SGHRS and YFSETQ. Trimming cost V 3 bases and J 7 bases; bases outside gene matches: 5.

The J gene is TRBJ1-1, the V gene TRBV27; D may be TRBD1 (6 bases). V was cut by 2 bases and J by 6 bases, with 13 bases left in between. The germline V gene has CDR1 MNHEY and CDR2 SMNVEV (reference sequence). The CDR3 contains 14 residues. The DNA of the CDR3 is TGTGCCAGCAGTTTAGGCAGAGGGGGTTCTGAAGCTTTCTTT. Its translation is CASSLGRGGSEAFF.